The entry below describes one TCR beta chain. Its specificity is unknown. Extraction and reverse transcription of RNA yielded cDNA as the sequencing template. Sequenced by immunoSEQ multiplex PCR; TCRdb stores in-frame clones only, minus some. Of approximately 150,000 clones listed, 40% to 65% are singletons. This record belongs to a study of CD8+ T cells in alopecia areata. CDR1 MNHNS and CDR2 SASEGT come from the germline V gene. The CDR3 sequence is 13 residues long. The germline V and J ends were trimmed by 6 bases and 4 bases, with 10 bases remaining between them. Study conclusions and caveats: Greater clonality was observed in lesional scalp samples, especially alopecia totalis/universalis, versus normal scalp.

This clonotype was sampled from a human donor with alopecia areata. Source: CD4+ T cells sorted from blood, taken at week 0. The V gene is TRBV6-1, the J gene TRBJ1-5, with unresolved D. This chain's CDR3 is CASSETFNQPQHF. The CDR3 DNA reads as TGTGCCAGCAGCGAGACATTTAATCAGCCCCAGCATTTT.